Listed below are T cell receptor beta chains from one sample, sequenced in a study of cytomegalovirus exposure and HLA in healthy donors. Sequencing used immunoSEQ multiplex PCR; TCRdb keeps in-frame clones, though not all of them. The sample lists approximately 150,000 clones; 65% to 80% were seen once. Sequenced sample: PBMCs. Receptor source: a man aged 18 to 29 in good health and CMV-seropositive. Both conserved end residues are part of each CDR3. The order of the fields is D gene, clone size, CDR3 length, J gene, V gene, CDR3 DNA, CDR3 protein. The D gene is left open where the match is weak. The size entry is marked missing in some rows and otherwise reads once, few, many or a size class.

D: NA; size: few; length: 15; J: TRBJ1-2; V: TRBV5-6; DNA: TGTGCCAGCAGCCTGTCGGGGGGCGGATACTATGGCTACACCTTC; CDR3: CASSLSGGGYYGYTF
D: TRBD2; size: few; length: 17; J: TRBJ2-6; V: TRBV19; DNA: TGTGCCAGTAGTATTAGCGGGAGTAACTCTGGGGCCAACGTCCTGACTTTC; CDR3: CASSISGSNSGANVLTF
D: TRBD1; size: few; length: 14; J: TRBJ2-5; V: TRBV30; DNA: TGTGCCTGGATGCCAGGGGGCGAGGCAGAGACCCAGTACTTC; CDR3: CAWMPGGEAETQYF
D: NA; size: NA; length: 16; J: TRBJ1-6; V: TRBV7-3; DNA: TGTGCCAGCAGCCTTCGACCCGCGGGGATTAATTCACCCCTCCACTTT; CDR3: CASSLRPAGINSPLHF
D: NA; size: NA; length: 17; J: TRBJ2-1; V: TRBV25-1; DNA: TGTGCCAGCAGTGATGTTTTGTCAGCATGGGGGGTCAATGAGCAGTTCTTC; CDR3: CASSDVLSAWGVNEQFF
D: NA; size: once; length: 12; J: TRBJ2-1; V: TRBV19; DNA: TGTGCCAGTAGTGCACCTAGCAATGAGCAGTTCTTC; CDR3: CASSAPSNEQFF
D: TRBD2; size: few; length: 16; J: TRBJ2-4; V: TRBV2; DNA: TGTGCCAGCAGTGAAGGGCTAGCGGGGTACGGTAACATTCAGTACTTC; CDR3: CASSEGLAGYGNIQYF
D: TRBD1; size: NA; length: 16; J: TRBJ2-5; V: TRBV7-9; DNA: TGTGCCAGCAGCTCCGGGACAGGGGGAACTCAAGAGACCCAGTACTTC; CDR3: CASSSGTGGTQETQYF
D: TRBD2; size: once; length: 17; J: TRBJ2-1; V: TRBV4-1; DNA: TGCGCCAGCAGCCAGCCCCCTCGGGGGAGGGCCAACAATGAGCAGTTCTTC; CDR3: CASSQPPRGRANNEQFF
D: NA; size: NA; length: 12; J: TRBJ1-1; V: TRBV28; DNA: TGTGCCAGCAGATTCGGGGACACTGAAGCTTTCTTT; CDR3: CASRFGDTEAFF
D: NA; size: NA; length: 11; J: TRBJ2-1; V: TRBV30; DNA: TGTGCCTGGAGTGTATCGGTTGAGCAGTTCTTC; CDR3: CAWSVSVEQFF
D: NA; size: NA; length: 13; J: TRBJ2-5; V: TRBV7-9; DNA: TGTGCCAGCAGCTTAGTAGGGAGAGAGACCCAGTACTTC; CDR3: CASSLVGRETQYF
D: NA; size: few; length: 13; J: TRBJ1-5; V: TRBV30; DNA: TGTGCCTGGAGTGTGGGGGGGGATCAGCCCCAGCATTTT; CDR3: CAWSVGGDQPQHF
D: TRBD1; size: NA; length: 15; J: TRBJ2-5; V: TRBV11-3; DNA: TGTGCCAGCAGCTTAGATGTGGCACAGGGGGAGACCCAGTACTTC; CDR3: CASSLDVAQGETQYF
D: TRBD1; size: NA; length: 14; J: TRBJ1-1; V: TRBV7-9; DNA: TGTGCCAGCAGCTTTCCAGGGGGAACCACTGAAGCTTTCTTT; CDR3: CASSFPGGTTEAFF
D: TRBD2; size: NA; length: 15; J: TRBJ2-3; V: TRBV6-4; DNA: TGTGCCAGCAGTGAAACTAGCGGGGGGGCAGATACGCAGTATTTT; CDR3: CASSETSGGADTQYF
D: NA; size: NA; length: 13; J: TRBJ2-2; V: TRBV2; DNA: TGTGCCAGCAGTGAACAGCGGACTGGGGAGCTGTTTTTT; CDR3: CASSEQRTGELFF
D: NA; size: NA; length: 12; J: TRBJ1-4; V: TRBV28; DNA: TGTGCCAGCAGGAGGGTTAATGAAAAACTGTTTTTT; CDR3: CASRRVNEKLFF
D: NA; size: few; length: 15; J: TRBJ1-5; V: TRBV6-1; DNA: TGTGCCAGCAGACTGGCATTGAGGGTAAACCAGCCCCAGCATTTT; CDR3: CASRLALRVNQPQHF
D: NA; size: NA; length: 13; J: TRBJ2-3; V: TRBV10-3; DNA: TGTGCCATCAGTGGGGACACCGCAGATACGCAGTATTTT; CDR3: CAISGDTADTQYF
D: NA; size: once; length: 18; J: TRBJ1-2; V: TRBV30; DNA: TGTGCCTGGGGGGCCCGTGGGGTATTAGGATCCGGACGCTATGGCTACACCTTC; CDR3: CAWGARGVLGSGRYGYTF
D: NA; size: NA; length: 13; J: TRBJ1-2; V: TRBV9; DNA: TGTGCCAGCAGCCATGAGGAGGGCTATGGCTACACCTTC; CDR3: CASSHEEGYGYTF